This T cell receptor beta chain was identified in a study of T cells in Graves' hyperthyroidism and ophthalmopathy. RNA transcripts were the template for amplifying TCR beta CDR3 regions. The TCR CDR3 was amplified in a first-round RT-PCR using the HTBI primer set. TCRdb fed the multiplex PCR reads into MiXCR, producing one record per CDR3 protein. The sample shows about 210,000 distinct CDR3 sequences, more than 15% of them seen only once. General study points: Most thyroid clonotypes that were expanded above 0.001 also turned up in blood.

The patients, who ranged from 18 to 65 in age, presented with newly diagnosed hyperthyroidism lasting under 2 months. To note about this clonotype: Its target is not known.

V dropped 3 bases and J dropped 7 bases, with 10 bases sitting between them. CDR3 length equals 13 residues. Sequenced material: blood. The chain combines TRBV12-3 or TRBV12-4 with TRBJ1-5; D gene unclear. This receptor was obtained from a man in his forties or fifties with Graves' hyperthyroidism. The DNA of the CDR3 is TGTGCCAGCAGTTTTACCAGTGAACAGCCCCAGCATTTT. Translated, it gives CASSFTSEQPQHF.